This TCR beta chain was captured by sequencing in a study of T-cell memory formation after mild COVID-19. The ends were cut back, 2 bases at V and 2 bases at J, with 13 bases in the middle. The CDR3 runs 16 residues. Germline V lookup: CDR1 SGHTA, CDR2 FQGNSA. TCRdb re-called the 5' RACE reads with MiXCR, one entry per CDR3 protein. The repertoire holds hundreds of thousands of distinct CDR3 sequences, with over 15% as singletons. Sequences were obtained from PBMCs or a T cell subset sorted from them (not recorded which). The rearrangement links TRBV7-2 to TRBJ2-1; D perhaps matches TRBD2 (5 bases). The TCR was taken from a man between 18 and 29 years old who had mild COVID-19 (a few samples of this study predate the infection). Cell type and time point are not known. CDR3 nucleotides: TGTGCCAGCAGCTTAAGGGAGTTCCGCCCCTACAATGAGCAGTTCTTC. This translates into CASSLREFRPYNEQFF.